Described below is a single T cell receptor (beta chain) sequence and its context. What this receptor recognizes is not known. Base qualities were left out, and no much larger clone turns up one base away. For CDR1 and CDR2, the germline V gene (reference sequence) lists LNHNV and YYDKDF. The CDR3, from cysteine to phenylalanine, totals 14 residues. Kept here is only the CDR3 DNA, which spans 42 bases and is read in frame from base 1. Relative to germline, V is missing 1 base and J is missing 5 bases, with 5 bases of the junction outside any gene match. This sample is part of a study of untreated major depressive disorder (dated by TCRdb to the late 2010s). Regarding the study in general: The study was a cross-sectional case-control comparison of T cell phenotype and TCR repertoire between antidepressant-free major depressive disorder patients and individually matched non-depressed controls. Differences in Vbeta 5.1, Vbeta 11 and Vbeta 22 usage observed by flow cytometry in the whole cohort were followed up by sequencing.

For sex, age, current smoking status and body mass index, every depressed patient had a pairwise-matched non-depressed control. Every participant in the study was of European descent. Controls had no current or lifetime mood disorder and scored 5 or less on the Quick Inventory of Depressive Symptoms-Self Report. Participants were excluded if they had major medical conditions, Axis I/II comorbidities, regular medication or illicit drug use, or weekly alcohol intake above 100 g. Around 33 ml of peripheral blood was collected from each participant into EDTA tubes. Magnetic negative selection with the BD IMag Human CD4 T Lymphocyte Enrichment Set was used to purify CD4+ T cells from thawed PBMCs. A purity of roughly 96% was typically achieved with the CD4+ enrichment method, as confirmed by flow cytometry. A subgroup of about five case-control pairs, chosen blind to the chemokine receptor expression and flow-cytometric repertoire skewing results, underwent TCRbeta sequencing. Every blood sample was taken in the morning at 8:00 a.m., and Ficoll-Hypaque gradient centrifugation was used to isolate PBMCs. PBMCs were gradually cooled to -80 degrees C for cryopreservation and then kept in liquid nitrogen until assay.

The Qiagen DNeasy Blood and Tissue Kit was used to extract total genomic DNA from the purified CD4+ T cells. Using immunoSEQ immunosequencing protocols, the TCRbeta CDR3 region, as defined by IMGT, was amplified and sequenced. In the authors' own workflow: Raw sequence data were preprocessed by the immunoSEQ service for PCR and sequencing error correction. Data were loaded into the immunoSEQ Analyzer and further analyzed with VDJtools v1.0.7. The paired Wilcoxon signed-rank test was used to test for differences between patients and controls. The source is immuneACCESS, and TCRdb retained only in-frame sequences with V and J called. Part of the clones is not carried over; for the studies checked, unresolved V genes explain less than half of this, and the remainder is unexplained. From that table come the V and J calls and clone size; the DNA was used to work out D and trimming. In all, the sample holds just under 20,000 clones, and about 84% of those were seen once. The leading ten clones occupy roughly 0.82% of the sample.

Overall study results and their limits: The sequencing comparisons used one-tailed planned tests on only three preselected Vbeta families. In the sequencing data, TRBV25-01 and TRBV02-01 usage was found to follow the flow-cytometry pattern, although statistical significance was not reached. Because of the strict matching and exclusion criteria, the study sample was comparatively small, which limits how generalizable the findings are. In every sequenced subject, all of the top five TRBV05-01 clones were private clones. In CD4+ T cells, sequencing confirmed that depressed patients used TRBV05-01 (Vbeta 5.1) more than controls did, with a one-tailed test giving p = 0.040.

Material for sequencing was CD4+ T cells from PBMCs. The chain uses TRBV15 and TRBJ2-7, and 7 bases in between align with TRBD1. The origin of this receptor is a woman in her thirties in good health. The CDR3 sequence is CATSRGQGRDEQYF. The bases read TGTGCCACCAGCAGAGGACAGGGAAGGGACGAGCAGTACTTC.